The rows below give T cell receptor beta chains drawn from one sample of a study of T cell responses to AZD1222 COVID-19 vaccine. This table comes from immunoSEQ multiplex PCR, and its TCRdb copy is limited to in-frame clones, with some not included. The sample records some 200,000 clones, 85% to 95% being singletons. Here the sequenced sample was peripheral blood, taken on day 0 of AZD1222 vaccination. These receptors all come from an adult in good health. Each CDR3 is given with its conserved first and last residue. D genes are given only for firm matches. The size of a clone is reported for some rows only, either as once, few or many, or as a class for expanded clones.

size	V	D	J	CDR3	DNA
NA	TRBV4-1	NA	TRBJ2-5	CASSQEVRLGQETQYF	TGCGCCAGCAGCCAAGAGGTACGACTGGGGCAAGAGACCCAGTACTTC
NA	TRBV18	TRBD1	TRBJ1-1	CASSPKDRATEAFF	TGTGCCAGCTCTCCCAAGGACAGGGCTACTGAAGCTTTCTTT
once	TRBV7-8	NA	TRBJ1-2	CASSLVGGQGGYTF	TGTGCCAGCAGCTTAGTGGGGGGTCAGGGTGGCTACACCTTC
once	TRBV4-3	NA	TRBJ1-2	CASSQDKYYGYTF	TGCGCCAGCAGCCAAGACAAATACTATGGCTACACCTTC
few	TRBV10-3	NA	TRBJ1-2	CAISFSPGTGGGYTF	TGTGCCATCAGTTTTTCGCCGGGGACGGGGGGCGGCTACACCTTC
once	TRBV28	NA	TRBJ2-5	CASSLLGGAPQETQYF	TGTGCCAGCAGTTTATTAGGGGGGGCCCCCCAAGAGACCCAGTACTTC
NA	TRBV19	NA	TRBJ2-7	CASSIVSSYEQYF	TGTGCCAGTAGTATTGTGAGCTCCTACGAGCAGTACTTC
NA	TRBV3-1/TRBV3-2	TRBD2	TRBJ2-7	CASSQETRDYYEQYF	TGTGCCAGCAGCCAGGAAACCCGGGACTACTACGAGCAGTACTTC
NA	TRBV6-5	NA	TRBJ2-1	CASTPRAASNNEQFF	TGTGCCAGCACCCCGAGGGCGGCCTCTAACAATGAGCAGTTCTTC
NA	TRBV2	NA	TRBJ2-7	CASSGSSYEQYF	TGTGCCAGCTCTGGGAGCTCCTACGAGCAGTACTTC
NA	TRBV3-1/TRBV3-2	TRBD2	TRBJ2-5	CASSPTGTSRETQYF	TGTGCCAGCAGCCCCACCGGGACTAGCCGAGAGACCCAGTACTTC
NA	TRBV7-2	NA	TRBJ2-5	CASSSDGKETQYF	TGTGCCAGCAGCAGCGACGGGAAAGAGACCCAGTACTTC
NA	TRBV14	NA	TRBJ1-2	CASSQDIRHGYTF	TGTGCCAGCAGCCAAGACATTCGACATGGCTACACCTTC
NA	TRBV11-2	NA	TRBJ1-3	CASSYSASGNTIYF	TGTGCCAGCAGTTATTCAGCGAGTGGAAACACCATATATTTT
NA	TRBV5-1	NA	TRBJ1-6	CASSSSSSSYNSPLHF	TGCGCCAGCAGCTCTTCGTCGAGCTCCTATAATTCACCCCTCCACTTT
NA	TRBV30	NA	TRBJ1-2	CAWSSIKTGTTGYTF	TGTGCCTGGAGCAGTATTAAAACAGGGACCACTGGCTACACCTTC